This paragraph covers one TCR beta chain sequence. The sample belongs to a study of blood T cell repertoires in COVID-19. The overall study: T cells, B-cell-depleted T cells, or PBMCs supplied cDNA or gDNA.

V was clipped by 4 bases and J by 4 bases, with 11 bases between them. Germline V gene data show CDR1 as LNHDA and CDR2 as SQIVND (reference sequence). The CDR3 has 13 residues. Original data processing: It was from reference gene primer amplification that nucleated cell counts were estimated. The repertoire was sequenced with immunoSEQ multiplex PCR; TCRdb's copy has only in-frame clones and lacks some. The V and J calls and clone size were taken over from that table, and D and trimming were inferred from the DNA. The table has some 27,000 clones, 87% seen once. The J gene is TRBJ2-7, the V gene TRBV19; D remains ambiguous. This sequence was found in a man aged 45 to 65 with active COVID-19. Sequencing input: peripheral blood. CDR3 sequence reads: CASSTTLRYEQYF. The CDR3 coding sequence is TGTGCCAGTAGTACTACTCTGCGGTACGAGCAGTACTTC.